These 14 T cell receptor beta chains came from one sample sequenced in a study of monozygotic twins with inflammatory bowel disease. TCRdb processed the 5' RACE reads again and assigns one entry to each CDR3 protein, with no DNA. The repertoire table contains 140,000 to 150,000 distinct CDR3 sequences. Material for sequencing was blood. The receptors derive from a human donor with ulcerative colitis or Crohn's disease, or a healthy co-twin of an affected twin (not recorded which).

CDR3 in amino acids: CASSGRASGDTQYF. This rearrangement joins TRBV7-6 to TRBJ2-3; the D gene TCRdb calls, TRBD2, cannot be checked with no DNA. The CDR3 runs 14 residues. Germline V gene sequence: CDR1 SGHVS, CDR2 FNYEAQ.

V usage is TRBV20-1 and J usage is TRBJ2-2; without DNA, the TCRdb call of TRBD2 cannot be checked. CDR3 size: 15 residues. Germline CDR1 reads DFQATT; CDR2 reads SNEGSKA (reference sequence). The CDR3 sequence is CSVNLRTSGTGELFF.

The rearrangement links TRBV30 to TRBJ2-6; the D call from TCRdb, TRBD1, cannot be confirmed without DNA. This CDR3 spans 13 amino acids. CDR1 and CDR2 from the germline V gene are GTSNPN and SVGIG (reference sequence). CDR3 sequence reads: CAWSGGQGNVLTF.

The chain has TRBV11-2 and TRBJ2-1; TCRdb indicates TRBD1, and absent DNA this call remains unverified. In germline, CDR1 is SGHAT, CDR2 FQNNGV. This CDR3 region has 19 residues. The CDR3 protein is CASSLGTGQGGRSPHEQFF.

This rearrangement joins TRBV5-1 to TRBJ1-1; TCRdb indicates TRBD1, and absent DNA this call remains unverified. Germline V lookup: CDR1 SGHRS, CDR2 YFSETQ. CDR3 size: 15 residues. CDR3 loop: CASSPSGQANTEAFF.

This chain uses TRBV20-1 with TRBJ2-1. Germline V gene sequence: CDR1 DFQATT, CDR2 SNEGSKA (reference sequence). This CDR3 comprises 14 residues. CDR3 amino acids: CSARAISINNEQFF.

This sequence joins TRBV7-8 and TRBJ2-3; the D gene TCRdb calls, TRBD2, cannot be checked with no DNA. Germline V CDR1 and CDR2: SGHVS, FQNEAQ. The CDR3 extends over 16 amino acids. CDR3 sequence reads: CASSTRLATSTDTQYF.

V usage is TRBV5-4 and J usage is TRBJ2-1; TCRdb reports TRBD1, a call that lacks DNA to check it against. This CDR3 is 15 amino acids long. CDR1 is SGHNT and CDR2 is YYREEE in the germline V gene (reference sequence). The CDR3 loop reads CASSPTGDAYNEQFF.

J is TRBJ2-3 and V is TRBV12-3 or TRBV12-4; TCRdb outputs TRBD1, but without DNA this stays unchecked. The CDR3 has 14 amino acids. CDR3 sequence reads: CASSRDGPTDTQYF.

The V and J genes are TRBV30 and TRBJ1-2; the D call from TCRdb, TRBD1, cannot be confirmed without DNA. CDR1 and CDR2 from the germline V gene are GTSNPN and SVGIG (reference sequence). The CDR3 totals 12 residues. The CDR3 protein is CARTQGPRGYTF.

The CDR3 reads CASSPRVGSEGNTEAFF. The rearrangement uses TRBV12-3 or TRBV12-4 and TRBJ1-1; the D call of TRBD1 rests on TCRdb alone, since no DNA is present to check it. The CDR3 runs 17 residues.

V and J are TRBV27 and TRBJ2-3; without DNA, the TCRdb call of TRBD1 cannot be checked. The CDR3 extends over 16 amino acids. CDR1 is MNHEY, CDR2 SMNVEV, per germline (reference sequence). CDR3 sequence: CASTSYPRELTDTQYF.

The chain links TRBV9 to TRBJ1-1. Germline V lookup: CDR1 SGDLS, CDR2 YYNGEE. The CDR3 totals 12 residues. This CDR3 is CASSASGTEAFF.

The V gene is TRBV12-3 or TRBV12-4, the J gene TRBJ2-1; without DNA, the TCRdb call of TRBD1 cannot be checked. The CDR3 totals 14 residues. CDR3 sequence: CASSSSGTGNEQFF.